This TCR beta chain was recovered during a study of technical replicates of blood from a few donors. The repertoire was sequenced with immunoSEQ multiplex PCR; TCRdb's copy has only in-frame clones and lacks some. The profile covers 75,000 or so clones, with 85% to 95% appearing a single time and roughly 0.24% taken by the ten largest. The ends lost 5 bases at V and 8 bases at J; junction bases unmatched: 8. The CDR3 is made up of 15 amino acids. The germline V gene has CDR1 MNHEY and CDR2 SVGAGI. The V and J genes are TRBV6-5 and TRBJ1-4; 10 bases fit TRBD1. The source material was T cells isolated from PBMCs. This TCR derives from a human donor in good health. The CDR3 here is CASSRDRGRGEKLFF. The CDR3 nucleotides read TGTGCCAGCAGTCGCGACAGGGGGCGCGGAGAAAAACTGTTTTTT.